Listed below are T cell receptor beta chains from one sample, sequenced in a study of Graves' ophthalmopathy and Graves' hyperthyroidism. MiXCR, applied by TCRdb to the multiplex PCR reads, yields one record per CDR3 protein. The sample consists of hundreds of thousands of distinct CDR3 sequences, approximately 40% of them appearing once. The sample consisted of peripheral blood. The receptor set was obtained from an adult man with Graves' ophthalmopathy. Both conserved end residues are part of each CDR3. The order of the fields is D gene, clone size, V gene, J gene, CDR3 DNA, CDR3 protein. D genes are given only for firm matches. Size values are once, few and many counts, or a class for expanded clones, and some rows have none.

-,-,TRBV10-3,TRBJ1-6,TGTGCCAGCAGTTACCAGGGCAGGTCGGATTCACCCCTCCACTTT,CASSYQGRSDSPLHF
TRBD1,many,TRBV25-1,TRBJ2-5,TGTGCCAGCAGTGATTTCGTCGGCGAGTACAGGGGACAAGAGACCCAGTACTTC,CASSDFVGEYRGQETQYF
TRBD1,few,TRBV5-1,TRBJ2-7,TGCGCCAGCAGCTTGGAGGGACAGGAGCTCTACGAGCAGTACTTC,CASSLEGQELYEQYF
-,few,TRBV7-2,TRBJ2-2,TGTGCCAGCAGCTTGGGGAGGAGCGGGGAGCTGTTTTTT,CASSLGRSGELFF
TRBD1,-,TRBV7-9,TRBJ2-5,TGTGCCAGCAGCCAGGGACAGGTGGGGAGAGAGACCCAGTACTTC,CASSQGQVGRETQYF
TRBD1,-,TRBV10-3,TRBJ1-1,TGTGCCAGCAGTGCCCCCGGACAGGGCGGCACTGAAGCTTTCTTT,CASSAPGQGGTEAFF
TRBD2,few,TRBV20-1,TRBJ2-7,TGCAGTGCTAGATCGGGGCGTGGTAGCGGGAGTGATGAGCAGTACTTC,CSARSGRGSGSDEQYF
-,-,TRBV10-3,TRBJ2-2,TGTGCCACCGGGGACTCAAACACCGGGGAGCTGTTTTTT,CATGDSNTGELFF
-,-,TRBV5-4,TRBJ2-5,TGTGCCAGCAGCGTATTACAAGATAGACGAGAGACCCAGTACTTC,CASSVLQDRRETQYF
-,-,TRBV20-1,TRBJ1-2,TGCAGTGCCCACCTAGTATACCCAAGGGGCTACACCTTC,CSAHLVYPRGYTF
-,many,TRBV7-9,TRBJ2-2,TGTGCCAGCAGCTCCCGGGGCACCGGGGAGCTGTTTTTT,CASSSRGTGELFF
-,once,TRBV7-9,TRBJ2-7,TGTGCCAGCACCCCTCGAGCAGGCTACGAGCAGTACTTC,CASTPRAGYEQYF
-,many,TRBV29-1,TRBJ2-7,TGCAGCGCACAGCCTAACTCCTACGAGCAGTACTTC,CSAQPNSYEQYF
-,many,TRBV2,TRBJ2-5,TGTGCCAGCAGTGCAAAGGGGGAGACCCAGTACTTC,CASSAKGETQYF
-,-,TRBV2,TRBJ2-1,TGTGCCAGCAGTGAAGGTCCGCCAGAGCAGTTCTTC,CASSEGPPEQFF
TRBD1,many,TRBV29-1,TRBJ1-1,TGCAGCGTTGAAGAGCGACAGGGGGTCACTGAAGCTTTCTTT,CSVEERQGVTEAFF
-,few,TRBV7-2,TRBJ2-2,TGTGCCAGCAGCTTTGACTTAAACACCGGGGAGCTGTTTTTT,CASSFDLNTGELFF